The 5 T cell receptor beta chains below come from one sample, sequenced in a study of neoadjuvant anti-PD-1 for oral cavity cancer. Some clones are missing from TCRdb's copy, which holds only in-frame ones; the method was immunoSEQ multiplex PCR. The sample has around 15,000 clones; around 72% are singletons. Material: PBMCs, obtained before nivolumab (anti-PD-1) treatment. The source of these receptors is a person aged 40 to 85 with oral cavity squamous cell carcinoma.

CDR3 region: CASKTQGAYEQYF. The CDR3 DNA sequence: TGTGCCAGCAAGACACAGGGGGCCTACGAGCAGTACTTC. The chain combines TRBV11-2 with TRBJ2-7, with 8 bases fitting TRBD1. V shed 7 bases and J 2 bases; nucleotides not matched to a gene: 4. Per the germline V gene, CDR1 is SGHAT and CDR2 is FQNNGV. The length of the CDR3 is 13 residues. Full variable domain (remainder filled in from reference TRBV11-2 and TRBJ2-7): EAGVAQSPRYKIIEKRQSVAFWCNPISGHATLYWYQQILGQGPKLLIQFQNNGVVDDSQLPKDRFSAERLKGVDSTLKIQPAKLEDSAVYLCASKTQGAYEQYFGPGTRLTVT.

The rearrangement uses TRBV2 and TRBJ1-1, with 9 positions matching TRBD1. Germline loops: CDR1 SNHLY, CDR2 FYNNEI. The CDR3 loop spans 14 amino acids. Trimming took 10 bases from V and 5 from J; bases not matched to a gene: 11. CDR3 sequence (DNA): TGTGCCACCGGGGACAGGGAAAAATCTACTGAAGCTTTCTTT. This encodes CATGDREKSTEAFF.

V gene TRBV6-1 combines with J gene TRBJ2-7; the match to TRBD1 covers 11 bases. V lost 4 bases, J lost 2 bases, and 4 bases stayed unmatched. This CDR3 spans 15 amino acids. CDR1 is MNHNS and CDR2 is SASEGT in the germline V gene. DNA for the CDR3: TGTGCCAGCAGTGGGGGGACAGGGGGAACCTACGAGCAGTACTTC. It encodes CASSGGTGGTYEQYF.

The chain is built from TRBV27 and TRBJ2-7, with TRBD2 matching 11 bases. The CDR3 runs to 14 residues. After removal of 9 bases from V and 5 bases from J, the junction contained 9 bases not matched to a gene. Germline V gene lookup returns CDR1 MNHEY and CDR2 SMNVEV (reference sequence). For the CDR3, the DNA is TGTGCCAGAACAACTAGCGGGAGACCCCACGAGCAGTACTTC. Amino acid sequence: CARTTSGRPHEQYF.

The chain employs TRBV7-8 and TRBJ1-1; TRBD1 aligns across 11 bases. J gave up 2 bases and V 6 bases, and 8 bases lay outside the gene matches. The CDR3 covers 16 residues. The V gene's germline CDR1 is SGHVS and CDR2 FQNEAQ. CDR3 DNA: TGTGCCAGCAGAGGACAGGGGGCGATCCGAAACACTGAAGCTTTCTTT. Amino acid sequence: CASRGQGAIRNTEAFF.